Sequencing of this TCR beta chain was carried out in a study of blood T cell repertoires in COVID-19. Study details: Sites across the United States, Italy and Spain contributed samples from acute and convalescent COVID-19. T cells, B-cell-depleted T cells, or PBMCs provided the cDNA or gDNA that served as material.

CDR1 and CDR2 (germline): LGHNA, YNFKEQ. The CDR3 spans 19 residues. V trimming: 4 bases; J trimming: 0 bases; junction bases outside the gene matches: 14. This table comes from immunoSEQ multiplex PCR, and its TCRdb copy is limited to in-frame clones, with some not included. The sample records 90,000 to 150,000 clones, 70% to 80% being singletons. The rearrangement links TRBV4-2 to TRBJ1-2; the match to TRBD1 covers 10 bases. The clonotype originates from a woman aged 80 or older with acute or convalescent COVID-19. The sequencing sample was made of peripheral blood. The CDR3 DNA sequence: TGTGCCAGCAGCCCCCGACAGGGGGCTTCGGGAACCTCTAACTATGGCTACACCTTC. Protein: CASSPRQGASGTSNYGYTF.